A single sample is the source of the 32 T cell receptor beta chains below, sequenced in a study of primary melanoma T cells and metastatic recurrence. Measured with immunoSEQ multiplex PCR; TCRdb has only the in-frame clones, and not every one. The sample carries about 170 clones, over 75% recorded once. The sequenced material came from melanoma tumor tissue. The origin of the receptors is a human donor with melanoma.

V is TRBV30 and J is TRBJ1-1; D gene ambiguous. Germline CDR1 is GTSNPN and CDR2 is SVGIG (reference sequence). CDR3 length: 11 amino acids. V lost 5 bases to trimming and J lost 6 bases, with 10 bases between them. The CDR3 DNA is TGTGCCTGGCAACGCGGTTCTGAAGCTTTCTTT. This sequence encodes CAWQRGSEAFF.

This clone was counted once. V and J are TRBV30 and TRBJ1-3, with D unresolved. Germline V gene lookup returns CDR1 GTSNPN and CDR2 SVGIG (reference sequence). The CDR3 is 13 amino acids. Between the trimmed V and J ends, which lost 4 bases and 7 bases, there was a span of 14 bases. For the CDR3, the DNA is TGTGCCTGGAAATTACCCAACTGGAACACCATATATTTT. Protein: CAWKLPNWNTIYF.

The chain combines TRBV11-3 with TRBJ1-1; 8 nucleotides line up with TRBD1. Germline loops: CDR1 SGHNT, CDR2 YENEEA. The CDR3 extends over 16 amino acids. V trimming: 2 bases; J trimming: 5 bases; junction bases outside the gene matches: 10. CDR3 amino acids: CASSLTLRRGQTEAFF. CDR3 in DNA: TGTGCCAGCAGCTTAACTCTGCGCAGGGGGCAAACTGAAGCTTTCTTT.

The chain links TRBV1 to TRBJ2-3; the table's D gene call, TRBD1, was not cross checked with the DNA. TRBV1 is classified as a pseudogene. CDR3 size: 13 residues. This chain's CDR3 is CASSVSTGDPAYF. CDR3 coding DNA: TGCGCCAGCAGCGTCTCGACAGGGGACCCCGCGTATTTT.

The V call is TRBV7-5, the J call TRBJ2-3; the tabulated D call, TRBD1, remains unverified against the DNA. TRBV7-5 is a pseudogene. CDR3 length: 19 amino acids. The CDR3 DNA sequence: TGTGCCAGCAGCTTAAGGCCTCCCCCGACAGGGAGGAGTTCAGATACGCAGTATTTT. Its protein product is CASSLRPPPTGRSSDTQYF.

The rearrangement uses TRBV6-8 and TRBJ2-2; D remains unclear. Germline CDR1 and CDR2: MNHGY and SAAAGT. With 7 bases removed from V and 1 base from J, the gap between germline ends came to 10 bases. The CDR3 totals 14 residues. The CDR3 DNA is TGTGCCAGCAAGGTTCGCAGGAACACCGGGGAGCTGTTTTTT. Translated, it gives CASKVRRNTGELFF.

CDR3 sequence (DNA): TGCAGCCATGGACCTCGCACCTACAATGAGCAGTTCTTC. Its protein is CSHGPRTYNEQFF. The rearrangement uses TRBV29-1 and TRBJ2-1; D unclear. The V gene's germline CDR1 is SQVTM and CDR2 ANQGSEA. Deletions cut 8 bases from V and 2 bases from J, with 13 bases between. CDR3 length: 13 residues.

This clone was observed a handful of times. CDR3 sequence: CATKTDSSGNTIYF. For the CDR3, the DNA is TGTGCCACGAAGACTGATAGCTCTGGAAACACCATATATTTT. The chain links TRBV6-8 to TRBJ1-3, with no clear D. Looked up from germline, CDR1 is MNHGY and CDR2 is SAAAGT. Trimming left V 10 bases short and J 0 bases short, with 13 bases between. The CDR3 loop spans 14 amino acids.

The chain is built from TRBV30 and TRBJ1-1; D call uncertain. V dropped 4 bases and J dropped 7 bases, with 10 bases sitting between them. Germline lookup yields CDR1 GTSNPN and CDR2 SVGIG (reference sequence). The CDR3 runs 11 residues. The CDR3 DNA follows: TGTGCCTGGATTTCTACGGGTGAAGCTTTCTTT. This sequence encodes CAWISTGEAFF.

The chain links TRBV19 to TRBJ2-2; 8 positions match TRBD2. V trimming: 6 bases; J trimming: 5 bases; junction bases outside the gene matches: 11. The CDR3 length is 16 residues. Per the germline V gene, CDR1 is LNHDA and CDR2 is SQIVND (reference sequence). The CDR3 coding sequence is TGTGCCAGTAGGGAGGGCGGGAGGAAAGAAACCGGGGAGCTGTTTTTT. Protein sequence: CASREGGRKETGELFF.

DNA of the CDR3: TGTGCCAGCAATCGGGTGGGCTGGCAGCCCCAGCATTTT. Its protein is CASNRVGWQPQHF. The chain couples TRBV22-1 to TRBJ1-5. TRBV22-1 is noted as a pseudogene. The CDR3 is made up of 13 amino acids.

About this clone: Sequence at one end of the junction differs from germline and may be a read error. This sequence joins TRBV14 and TRBJ2-3, with 13 bases identical to TRBD2. CDR3 size: 17 residues. Germline V gene lookup returns CDR1 SGHDN and CDR2 FVKESK. CDR3 in DNA: TGTGCCAGCAGCCCGGGACTAGCGGGATCTAGCACAGATACGCAATATTTT. Its protein product is CASSPGLAGSSTDTQYF.

The chain carries TRBV19 and TRBJ2-6; D perhaps matches TRBD1 (5 bases). This CDR3 contains 16 residues. The germline CDR1 and CDR2 sequences are LNHDA and SQIVND (reference sequence). The V gene lost 9 bases and the J gene lost 0 bases, with 15 bases spanning the gap. The CDR3 region has the DNA TGTGCCAGCAAGGGGATAGTTAGCTCTGGGGCCAACGTCCTGACTTTC. This translates into CASKGIVSSGANVLTF.

This chain connects TRBV6-1 to TRBJ2-5; D may correspond to TRBD1 or TRBD2 (6 bases each). V gave up 1 base and J gave up 4 bases, with 22 bases separating them. The V gene's germline CDR1 is MNHNS and CDR2 SASEGT. The CDR3 has 18 residues. The DNA for the CDR3 is TGTGCCAGCAGTGAAGGCTGGAAAAGGAGGGGGGCCCGAGAGACCCAGTACTTC. It encodes CASSEGWKRRGARETQYF.

This clone was found a few times. The chain joins TRBV19 to TRBJ1-5, with D uncertain. This CDR3 is 15 amino acids long. V lost 4 bases, J lost 0 bases, and 10 bases lay in between. Germline V lookup: CDR1 LNHDA, CDR2 SQIVND (reference sequence). The CDR3 DNA reads TGTGCCAGTAGTAACGGCAAGCATAGCAATCAGCCCCAGCATTTT. It codes for CASSNGKHSNQPQHF.

This clone came up once. The V and J genes are TRBV30 and TRBJ1-1, with 7 bases that match TRBD1. Trimming took 7 bases from V and 6 from J; bases not matched to a gene: 14. The CDR3 spans 14 residues. Germline CDR1 is GTSNPN and CDR2 is SVGIG (reference sequence). Here the CDR3 DNA reads TGTGCCTCCTCCGGGGGAGGGGGCAAATCTGAAGCTTTCTTT. It translates to CASSGGGGKSEAFF.

The V gene is TRBV18, the J gene TRBJ2-5, with a weak D call TRBD2 (6 bases). V was pared by 3 bases and J by 1 base, with 9 bases between. The CDR3 is 14 amino acids. In germline, CDR1 is KGHSH, CDR2 LQKENI. CDR3: CASSPDYLQETQYF. The CDR3 DNA is TGTGCCAGCTCACCGGACTACCTCCAAGAGACCCAGTACTTC.

CDR3 sequence (DNA): TGTGCCAGTAGTATAGACCTTGTGGTCGACACCTTC. Translating gives CASSIDLVVDTF. The J gene is TRBJ1-2, the V gene TRBV19; D gene unclear. This CDR3 comprises 12 residues. The V end lost 0 bases, the J end lost 12 bases, and 11 bases lay between the germline ends. CDR1 is LNHDA and CDR2 is SQIVND in the germline V gene (reference sequence).

To note about this clone: The junction and the germline gene differ at one end; a read error may be behind it. The rearrangement joins TRBV11-3 to TRBJ2-7; the match to TRBD1 covers 8 bases. CDR1 is SGHNT, CDR2 YENEEA, per germline. The CDR3 is 15 amino acids. CDR3 protein: CASSVDRGSSYEQYF. DNA of the CDR3: TGTGCCAGCAGCGTAGACAGGGGAAGCTCCTACGAGCAGTACTTC.

This sequence joins TRBV19 and TRBJ1-4; a weak D match, TRBD1 (5 bases). V lost 2 bases, J lost 5 bases, and 15 bases lay in between. The germline gives CDR1 LNHDA, CDR2 SQIVND (reference sequence). The CDR3 has 16 amino acids. DNA for the CDR3: TGTGCCAGTAGTATATCAGTGTGGGGCAGGAATGAAAAACTGTTTTTT. This codes for CASSISVWGRNEKLFF.

J is TRBJ2-3 and V is TRBV19; possible D gene TRBD2, 5 bases. CDR1 is LNHDA and CDR2 is SQIVND in the germline V gene (reference sequence). Trimming took off 3 bases at V and 2 bases at J, with 9 bases between the two ends. The CDR3 covers 14 residues. The CDR3 DNA sequence: TGTGCCAGTAGTATTAGGAGGACCACAGATACGCAGTATTTT. Its translation is CASSIRRTTDTQYF.

The V and J genes are TRBV30 and TRBJ1-4, with D uncertain. V was pared by 0 bases and J by 7 bases, with 9 bases between. This CDR3 region has 13 residues. CDR1 and CDR2 from the germline V gene are GTSNPN and SVGIG (reference sequence). CDR3 protein: CAWSVQMGEKLFF. The CDR3 DNA is TGTGCCTGGAGTGTACAGATGGGTGAAAAACTGTTTTTT. Full variable domain (rest looked up from reference TRBV30 and TRBJ1-4): SQTIHQWPATLVQPVGSPLSLECTVEGTSNPNLYWYRQAAGRGLQLLFYSVGIGQISSEVPQNLSASRPQDRQFILSSKKLLLSDSGFYLCAWSVQMGEKLFFGSGTQLSVL.

V usage is TRBV11-3 and J usage is TRBJ2-2; weak D call: TRBD2 (5 bases). Trimming removed 5 bases at V and 6 bases at J, with 13 bases between. The germline gives CDR1 SGHNT, CDR2 YENEEA. The CDR3 contains 14 residues. The CDR3 region has the DNA TGTGCCAGCAGCGATCCGAGAGCGGCCGGGGAGCTGTTTTTT. This gives the protein CASSDPRAAGELFF.

The CDR3 DNA reads TGTGCCTGGAGTGAGTCCGGACATTCCGGTTCACCCCTCCACTTT. Translation gives CAWSESGHSGSPLHF. The genes are TRBV30 and TRBJ1-6; D is possibly TRBD1 (5 bases). V gave up 1 base and J gave up 9 bases, with 16 bases separating them. In germline, CDR1 is GTSNPN, CDR2 SVGIG (reference sequence). This CDR3 has 15 amino acids. Combining the CDR3 with reference TRBV30 and TRBJ1-6 gives the whole variable domain SQTIHQWPATLVQPVGSPLSLECTVEGTSNPNLYWYRQAAGRGLQLLFYSVGIGQISSEVPQNLSASRPQDRQFILSSKKLLLSDSGFYLCAWSESGHSGSPLHFGNGTRLTVT.

This clone was seen a handful of times. This rearrangement joins TRBV29-1 to TRBJ1-3; D ambiguous. V lost 8 bases to trimming and J lost 0 bases, with 11 bases between them. The CDR3 is 13 amino acids. In germline, CDR1 is SQVTM, CDR2 ANQGSEA. The CDR3 protein is CSITRVSGNTIYF. DNA for the CDR3: TGCAGCATCACACGAGTCTCTGGAAACACCATATATTTT. The full variable domain, its missing parts supplied by reference TRBV29-1 and TRBJ1-3, is SAVISQKPSRDICQRGTSLTIQCQVDSQVTMMFWYRQQPGQSLTLIATANQGSEATYESGFVIDKFPISRPNLTFSTLTVSNMSPEDSSIYLCSITRVSGNTIYFGEGSWLTVV.

The J gene is TRBJ1-2, the V gene TRBV6-8, with D tentatively TRBD1 (6 bases). Germline V gene lookup returns CDR1 MNHGY and CDR2 SAAAGT. The length of the CDR3 is 15 residues. The germline V and J ends were trimmed by 8 bases and 0 bases, with 16 bases remaining between them. This CDR3 is CASDNDRSANYGYTF. CDR3 bases: TGTGCCAGCGACAACGACAGGTCTGCTAACTATGGCTACACCTTC.

This clone was counted between two and nine times. The chain recombines TRBV6-8 with TRBJ1-1; tentatively, D is TRBD1 (5 bases). With 6 bases removed from V and 11 bases from J, the gap between germline ends came to 16 bases. The CDR3 is 12 residues long. Germline V gene data show CDR1 as MNHGY and CDR2 as SAAAGT. CDR3 amino acids: CASSGDWRGAFF. The CDR3 coding sequence is TGTGCCAGCAGCGGAGACTGGCGGGGCGCTTTCTTT.

The rearrangement joins TRBV28 to TRBJ2-1, with 7 bases fitting TRBD2. There are 17 residues in the CDR3. CDR1 and CDR2 (germline): MDHEN, SYDVKM. V trimming: 4 bases; J trimming: 1 base; junction bases outside the gene matches: 10. The CDR3 region has the DNA TGTGCCAGCAGTTCCCGTCGGGGGGAGGGGTCCTACAATGAGCAGTTCTTC. It encodes CASSSRRGEGSYNEQFF.

The chain couples TRBV19 to TRBJ2-1, with unresolved D. V dropped 6 bases and J dropped 12 bases, with 18 bases sitting between them. Germline-derived CDR1 and CDR2 are LNHDA and SQIVND (reference sequence). CDR3 length: 13 residues. The CDR3 DNA reads as TGTGCCAGTAGCCCCAAAGACCAAATGAGGCAGTTCTTC. It codes for CASSPKDQMRQFF. The variable domain in full, with the rest retrieved from reference TRBV19 and TRBJ2-1, is DGGITQSPKYLFRKEGQNVTLSCEQNLNHDAMYWYRQDPGQGLRLIYYSQIVNDFQKGDIAEGYSVSREKKESFPLTVTSAQKNPTAFYLCASSPKDQMRQFFGPGTRLTVL.

On this clone itself: A read error may account for a junction end that differs from germline. The CDR3 here is CAISTGTGSEQYF. CDR3 nucleotide sequence: TGTGCCATCAGTACCGGGACAGGTTCCGAGCAGTACTTC. This chain links TRBV6-8 with TRBJ2-7; 8 bases are a match to TRBD1. Per germline, CDR1 MNHGY and CDR2 SAAAGT. The CDR3 is 13 amino acids.

The rearrangement joins TRBV6-8 to TRBJ1-4; TRBD1 matches 9 bases. CDR3 length: 13 residues. Germline V gene sequence: CDR1 MNHGY, CDR2 SAAAGT. Trimming removed 10 bases from V and 8 bases from J; junction bases left unmatched: 8. This CDR3 reads CAIGQGQEEKLFF. The CDR3 region has the DNA TGTGCCATCGGACAGGGGCAAGAGGAAAAACTGTTTTTT.

This sequence joins TRBV19 and TRBJ1-1, with D maybe TRBD1 (6 bases). The CDR3 has 18 residues. The germline gives CDR1 LNHDA, CDR2 SQIVND (reference sequence). The V gene lost 7 bases and the J gene lost 4 bases, with 28 bases spanning the gap. The CDR3 region has the DNA TGTGCCAGTATCCCCTGGGGGGGCTCAACCCGCGGGGCCACTGAAGCTTTCTTT. Protein sequence: CASIPWGGSTRGATEAFF.